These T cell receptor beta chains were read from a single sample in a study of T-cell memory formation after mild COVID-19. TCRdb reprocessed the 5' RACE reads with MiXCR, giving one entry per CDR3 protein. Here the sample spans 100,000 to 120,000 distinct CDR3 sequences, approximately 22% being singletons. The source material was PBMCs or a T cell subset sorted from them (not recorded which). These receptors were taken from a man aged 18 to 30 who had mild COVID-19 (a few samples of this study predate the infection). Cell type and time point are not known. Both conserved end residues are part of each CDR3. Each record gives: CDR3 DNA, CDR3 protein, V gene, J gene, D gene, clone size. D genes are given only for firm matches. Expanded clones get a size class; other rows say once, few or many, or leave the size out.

TGTGCCAGCAGCTCTCTACTTGAAGCTTTCTTT	CASSSLLEAFF	TRBV28	TRBJ1-1	NA	NA
TGCGCCAGCAGCCAAGATTGGGGGGCGAGCAATCAGCCCCAGCATTTT	CASSQDWGASNQPQHF	TRBV4-3	TRBJ1-5	NA	once
TGTGCCAGCAGAAAAACAGGGGGCTACGTTAATGAGCAGTTATTC	CASRKTGGYVNEQLF	TRBV25-1	TRBJ2-1	TRBD1	NA
TGTGCCAGCAGCCGTTCGGACAGGGGGCTGCGGACTGAAGCTTTCTTT	CASSRSDRGLRTEAFF	TRBV7-3	TRBJ1-1	TRBD1	NA
TGTGCCAGCAGCCGACAGGGGGCCGTGGCAGATACGCAGTATTTT	CASSRQGAVADTQYF	TRBV13	TRBJ2-3	TRBD1	NA
TGTGCCAGCAGTTTTCGGGTGGGCAGGCCCGCCGGGGAGCTGTTTTTT	CASSFRVGRPAGELFF	TRBV28	TRBJ2-2	NA	NA
TGTGCCAGCAGCTCGACAGGGTATAGCAATCAGCCCCAGCATTTT	CASSSTGYSNQPQHF	TRBV12-3/TRBV12-4	TRBJ1-5	TRBD1	few
TGTGCCAGCAGCGAGACACGGGGTTTAGGCTCCTATAATTCACCCCTCCACTTT	CASSETRGLGSYNSPLHF	TRBV21-1	TRBJ1-6	NA	NA
TGTGCCAGCAGTGAAGACAGGTCTAACTATGGCTACACCTTC	CASSEDRSNYGYTF	TRBV25-1	TRBJ1-2	NA	few
TGTGCCAGCAGTTTAACAGGGGAGAACACCGGGGAGCTGTTTTTT	CASSLTGENTGELFF	TRBV28	TRBJ2-2	TRBD1	few
TGTGCCAGCAGCTTAGTAAGCCTCACAGATACGCAGTATTTT	CASSLVSLTDTQYF	TRBV7-8	TRBJ2-3	NA	NA
TGCGCCAGCAGCCAAACCGCGGGGGTAGGAGAGCAGTTCTTC	CASSQTAGVGEQFF	TRBV4-3	TRBJ2-1	TRBD2	NA
TGTGCCAGCAGCGCGAAGTACCAAGAGACCCAGTACTTC	CASSAKYQETQYF	TRBV9	TRBJ2-5	NA	NA
TGTGCCAGCAGTGGACGACAATGGACTAGCGGGGGATCGGAGACCCAGTACTTC	CASSGRQWTSGGSETQYF	TRBV2	TRBJ2-5	TRBD2	few
TGCAGCGTTGTGGGACTAGCGGGGACCCGCGGGGATACGCAGTATTTT	CSVVGLAGTRGDTQYF	TRBV29-1	TRBJ2-3	TRBD2	NA
TGTGCCCAAGAACCACAGGACGCCTATGGCTACACCTTC	CAQEPQDAYGYTF	TRBV30	TRBJ1-2	NA	NA
TGTGCCAGCAGCCCGGGACCTCGGCATGAGCAGTTCTTC	CASSPGPRHEQFF	TRBV7-2	TRBJ2-1	NA	few
TGTGCCAGCAGTCCCAGCGGGGGTAATGAAAAACTGTTTTTT	CASSPSGGNEKLFF	TRBV12-3/TRBV12-4	TRBJ1-4	NA	NA
TGTGCCAGCAGCCAGAGCAGATATCAAGAGACCCAGTACTTC	CASSQSRYQETQYF	TRBV7-2	TRBJ2-5	NA	NA
TGTGCCAGCATCAAGGACAGTATAGCCAAAAACATTCAGTACTTC	CASIKDSIAKNIQYF	TRBV2	TRBJ2-4	NA	few
TGTGCCAGCAGTGTGCCGGGGAACACCGGGGAGCTGTTTTTT	CASSVPGNTGELFF	TRBV27	TRBJ2-2	NA	NA
TGCGCCAGCCAACTAGCGGAGAACACCGGGGAGCTGTTTTTT	CASQLAENTGELFF	TRBV5-1	TRBJ2-2	TRBD2	many
TGTGCCACCGCGCCCTACGGGGGGATCACCGGGGAGCTGTTTTTT	CATAPYGGITGELFF	TRBV24-1	TRBJ2-2	TRBD2	NA
TGCGCCAGCAGCCAAGAGCCAGACGTGGAGACCCAGTACTTC	CASSQEPDVETQYF	TRBV4-3	TRBJ2-5	NA	few
TGTGCCAGCAGTCTAGGGAGCGCGAGCGCTGAAGCTTTCTTT	CASSLGSASAEAFF	TRBV27	TRBJ1-1	NA	NA
TGTGCCAGCAGGAGCCGGGACAGCAACACCGGGGAGCTGTTTTTT	CASRSRDSNTGELFF	TRBV7-6	TRBJ2-2	TRBD1	NA
TGTGCCAGCAGCTTAGTCGGACTAGCGGGGCTCACAGATACGCAGTATTTT	CASSLVGLAGLTDTQYF	TRBV7-9	TRBJ2-3	TRBD2	NA
TGTGCCAGCAGCTTAGCTCCCCCGGACAGCAGGTTGACCTACAATGAGCAGTTCTTC	CASSLAPPDSRLTYNEQFF	TRBV7-3	TRBJ2-1	NA	NA
TGTGCCAGCAGCGTAGCGGCAGTTGGTTCACCCCTCCACTTT	CASSVAAVGSPLHF	TRBV9	TRBJ1-6	NA	NA
TGTGCCAGCAGCGTAGAGGCTTGGGGGGAGACCCAGTACTTC	CASSVEAWGETQYF	TRBV28	TRBJ2-5	NA	NA
TGCGCCAGCAGCCCGGAGACAGGGGACACCGGGGAGCTGTTTTTT	CASSPETGDTGELFF	TRBV5-1	TRBJ2-2	TRBD1	NA
TGTGCCAGCAGCAGTAAGCGGCCCGGTGGGCTGACTGAAGCTTTCTTT	CASSSKRPGGLTEAFF	TRBV7-9	TRBJ1-1	NA	NA
TGTGCCAGCAGTAAGACAGGGGGCTATTTTGAGCAGTACTTC	CASSKTGGYFEQYF	TRBV12-3/TRBV12-4	TRBJ2-7	TRBD1	few
TGTGCCAGCAGTCCCGGGACAGGGGTTCTCTATGGCTACACCTTC	CASSPGTGVLYGYTF	TRBV27	TRBJ1-2	TRBD1	NA
TGTGCCAGCAGCACGGGACTCGCGCAGTATTTT	CASSTGLAQYF	TRBV7-2	TRBJ2-3	NA	few
TGTGCCAGCAGCTATGCGGGCCTATTGAAGACCCAGTACTTC	CASSYAGLLKTQYF	TRBV6-5	TRBJ2-5	NA	NA
TGCGCCAGCAGCCCCTTACAGGGGAGAGATACGCAGTATTTT	CASSPLQGRDTQYF	TRBV4-3	TRBJ2-3	TRBD1	NA
TGTGCCAGCAGCTTGGAACTAGCGGGGAGACACGGGGAGCTGTTTTTT	CASSLELAGRHGELFF	TRBV5-6	TRBJ2-2	TRBD2	few
TGCAGCGTTGAAGGCCCAGCAGGGAGGGCAGATACGCAGTATTTT	CSVEGPAGRADTQYF	TRBV29-1	TRBJ2-3	TRBD2	NA
TGTGCCACCAGCAGGTGGGCAGATACGCAGTATTTT	CATSRWADTQYF	TRBV15	TRBJ2-3	NA	NA
TGTGCCACCAGACCGGGGGAATTGCGCAATCAGCCCCAGCATTTT	CATRPGELRNQPQHF	TRBV15	TRBJ1-5	NA	NA
TGTGCCAGCAGCTACGGACAGGGGGTACGGGAGCAGTACTTC	CASSYGQGVREQYF	TRBV5-6	TRBJ2-7	TRBD1	NA
TGCGCCAGCAGCCAAGCACTCCGGGGTAGCAATCAGCCCCAGCATTTT	CASSQALRGSNQPQHF	TRBV4-1	TRBJ1-5	NA	NA
TGCAGTGCGACACCGGGACAGGGCTACAATGAGCAGTTCTTC	CSATPGQGYNEQFF	TRBV20-1	TRBJ2-1	TRBD1	many
TGTGCCAGCAGTTACACACAGGGGTCTGGCTACACCTTC	CASSYTQGSGYTF	TRBV6-5	TRBJ1-2	TRBD1	once
TGCGCCACCGGGAGGGGGGCCTTCACAGATACGCAGTATTTT	CATGRGAFTDTQYF	TRBV10-2	TRBJ2-3	TRBD2	few
TGCAGTGCTAGAGATTGGGCGGGGGATGGCTACACCTTC	CSARDWAGDGYTF	TRBV20-1	TRBJ1-2	NA	NA
TGTGCTAGTGGTTTGTGGTCCAGGGGGGAAGAGACCCAGTACTTC	CASGLWSRGEETQYF	TRBV12-5	TRBJ2-5	NA	few
TGTGCCAGCAGGGGGATGACTGAAGCTTTCTTT	CASRGMTEAFF	TRBV12-3/TRBV12-4	TRBJ1-1	NA	few
TGCAGCGTTGAGACTCGGCGGGGGGGCTCCGGGGAGCTGTTTTTT	CSVETRRGGSGELFF	TRBV29-1	TRBJ2-2	TRBD2	NA
TGTGCCAGCAGCTTAGCCAGCACCTACGAGCAGTACTTC	CASSLASTYEQYF	TRBV7-9	TRBJ2-7	NA	few
TGCGCCAGCAGCCAAGGGAACAGGGAAACTGAAAAACTGTTTTTT	CASSQGNRETEKLFF	TRBV4-3	TRBJ1-4	NA	few
TGTGCCAGTAGTACCGGAGTGGGCAGTGAGCAGTTCTTC	CASSTGVGSEQFF	TRBV19	TRBJ2-1	NA	many
TGTGCCAGCAGCTTAGTAGGGGGAAACAATGAGCAGTTCTTC	CASSLVGGNNEQFF	TRBV7-9	TRBJ2-1	NA	few
TGCGCCAGCAGCTTGCGGGTCACCGATACGCAGTATTTT	CASSLRVTDTQYF	TRBV5-1	TRBJ2-3	NA	NA
TGTGCCAGCATGGGTCGCTATGGCTACACCTTC	CASMGRYGYTF	TRBV6-5	TRBJ1-2	NA	NA
TGTGCCAGCAGCTCACAGGGGGTAAATCAGCCCCAGCATTTT	CASSSQGVNQPQHF	TRBV7-9	TRBJ1-5	TRBD1	NA
TGTGCCAGCAGCCCCGAGGGACGGCACAATGAGCAGTTCTTC	CASSPEGRHNEQFF	TRBV5-6	TRBJ2-1	NA	hyperexpanded
TGTGCCAGCCGAGAAACAGGGTCGGCCACCGGGGAGCTGTTTTTT	CASRETGSATGELFF	TRBV27	TRBJ2-2	NA	few